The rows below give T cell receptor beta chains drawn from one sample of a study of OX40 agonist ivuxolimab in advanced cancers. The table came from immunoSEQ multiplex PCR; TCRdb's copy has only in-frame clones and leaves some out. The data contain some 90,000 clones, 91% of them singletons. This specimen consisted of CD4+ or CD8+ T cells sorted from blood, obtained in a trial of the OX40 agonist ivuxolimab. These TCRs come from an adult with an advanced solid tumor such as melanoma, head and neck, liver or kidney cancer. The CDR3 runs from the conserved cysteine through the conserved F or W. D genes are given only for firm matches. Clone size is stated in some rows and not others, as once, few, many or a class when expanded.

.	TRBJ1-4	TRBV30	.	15	TGTGCCTGGAGTGTTCAGAGCCCCCCGAATGAAAAACTGTTTTTT	CAWSVQSPPNEKLFF
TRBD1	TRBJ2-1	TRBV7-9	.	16	TGTGCCAGCAGCTTAGGTTTCAGACAGGGGTACAATGAGCAGTTCTTC	CASSLGFRQGYNEQFF
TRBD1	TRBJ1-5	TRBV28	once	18	TGTGCCAGCAGCACCCGGGGAAGAGGACAGGCTGGCAATCAGCCCCAGCATTTT	CASSTRGRGQAGNQPQHF
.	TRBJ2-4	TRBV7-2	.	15	TGTGCCAGCAGCTTAGTTACAGGGGGGGCGGACATTCAGTACTTC	CASSLVTGGADIQYF
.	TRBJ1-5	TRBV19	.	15	TGTGCCAGTAGTAGACACACCGGGGCCAATCAGCCCCAGCATTTT	CASSRHTGANQPQHF
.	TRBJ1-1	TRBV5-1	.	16	TGCGCCAGCAGCTTGTACGGGGGACGGACAAACACTGAAGCTTTCTTT	CASSLYGGRTNTEAFF
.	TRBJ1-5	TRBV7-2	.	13	TGTGCCAGCAGCTACGGGCCAAGTCAGCCCCAGCATTTT	CASSYGPSQPQHF
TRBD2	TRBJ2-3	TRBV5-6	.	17	TGTGCCAGCAGCTTGTACGGTAGCGGGAGTCCCACAGATACGCAGTATTTT	CASSLYGSGSPTDTQYF
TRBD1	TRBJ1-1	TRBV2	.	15	TGTGCCAGCAGGGAAGCTACAGGGGGCAACACTGAAGCTTTCTTT	CASREATGGNTEAFF
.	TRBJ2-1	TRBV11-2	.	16	TGTGCCAGCAGCTTAGATGGGTTTGTATCCTACAATGAGCAGTTCTTC	CASSLDGFVSYNEQFF
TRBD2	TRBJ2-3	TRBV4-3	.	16	TGCGCCAGCAGCCGCACACCTAGCGGGAGCACAGATACGCAGTATTTT	CASSRTPSGSTDTQYF
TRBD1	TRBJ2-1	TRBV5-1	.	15	TGCGCCAGCAGCTTGGCTACAGGGGGCTACAATGAGCAGTTCTTC	CASSLATGGYNEQFF
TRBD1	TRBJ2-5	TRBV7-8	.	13	TGTGCCAGCAGCTTCTCAGGGGGTGAGACCCAGTACTTC	CASSFSGGETQYF
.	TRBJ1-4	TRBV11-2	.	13	TGTGCCAGCAGCTTAGGAAGACGGGAAAAACTGTTTTTT	CASSLGRREKLFF
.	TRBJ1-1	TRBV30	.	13	TGTGCCTCCCCTCCAGGCAAGAGGACTGAAGCTTTCTTT	CASPPGKRTEAFF
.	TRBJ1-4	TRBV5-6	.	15	TGTGCCAGCAGCTTGGTTGGACAGCGGAATGAAAAACTGTTTTTT	CASSLVGQRNEKLFF
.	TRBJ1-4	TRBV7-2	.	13	TGTGCCAGCAGTCGACAGATTAATGAAAAACTGTTTTTT	CASSRQINEKLFF
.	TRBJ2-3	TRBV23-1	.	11	TGCGCCAGCCCGAGGGACGGCCACCAGTATTTT	CASPRDGHQYF
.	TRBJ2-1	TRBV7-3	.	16	TGTGCCAGCAGCTTAGCCCGTTGGATAGCCTACAATGAGCAGTTCTTC	CASSLARWIAYNEQFF
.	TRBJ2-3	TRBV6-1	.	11	TGTGCCAGCGCTGTAGGCGACACGCAGTATTTT	CASAVGDTQYF